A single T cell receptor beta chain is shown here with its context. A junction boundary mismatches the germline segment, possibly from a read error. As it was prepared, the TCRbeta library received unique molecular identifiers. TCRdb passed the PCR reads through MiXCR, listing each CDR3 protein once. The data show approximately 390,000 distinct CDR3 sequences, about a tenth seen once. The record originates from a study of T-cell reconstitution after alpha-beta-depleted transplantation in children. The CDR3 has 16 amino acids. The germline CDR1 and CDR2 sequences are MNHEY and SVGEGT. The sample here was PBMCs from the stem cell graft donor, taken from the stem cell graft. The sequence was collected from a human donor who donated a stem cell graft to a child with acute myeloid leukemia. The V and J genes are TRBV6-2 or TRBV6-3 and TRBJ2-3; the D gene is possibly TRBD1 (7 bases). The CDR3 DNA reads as TGTGCCAGCATCCCAGAGGGTGCAGGGGGGACAGATACGCAGAATTTT. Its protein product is CASIPEGAGGTDTQNF.